These 17 T cell receptor beta chains were all obtained from the same sample, sequenced in a study of CXCR3-negative and CXCR3-positive naive CD8 T cells. UMI-labeled 5' RACE TRB cDNA libraries were prepared from the cells. TCRdb reprocessed the 5' RACE reads and reports one entry per CDR3 protein, with no DNA. This sample carries some 25,000 distinct CDR3 sequences, with approximately 2.8% going to the ten biggest clones. Sequencing was performed on naive CXCR3- CD8+ T cells from blood. Subset meaning: CD45RO-CCR7+CD27+CD95- naive CD8+ T cells lacking CXCR3 (TNR3-). These receptor sequences come from a human donor in good health. Some clones in this sample may be carry-over from other donors' samples.

This clonotype is called medium-sized (0.01 to 0.1%) based on its frequency. The CDR3 sequence: CASSQDAVNTEAFF. The chain recombines TRBV4-3 with TRBJ1-1. The CDR3 consists of 14 residues. Germline V CDR1 and CDR2: LGHNA, YSLEER.

The chain carries TRBV29-1 and TRBJ2-5; TCRdb calls TRBD1, which cannot be checked without DNA. The germline gives CDR1 SQVTM, CDR2 ANQGSEA. The length of the CDR3 is 13 residues. The CDR3: CSVEGDPWGTQYF.

CDR3 in amino acids: CASSGAGLGYTF. The chain employs TRBV25-1 and TRBJ1-2; checking the TCRdb D call of TRBD1 is not possible without DNA. Germline CDR1 is MGHDK and CDR2 is SYGVNS. The CDR3 is made up of 12 amino acids.

Measured by frequency, this clonotype is medium-sized (0.01 to 0.1%). The V and J genes are TRBV15 and TRBJ1-3. Germline CDR1 LNHNV, CDR2 YYDKDF (reference sequence). The CDR3 contains 14 residues. This CDR3 reads CATSRAGFGNTIYF.

This chain uses TRBV7-2 with TRBJ1-1; with no DNA, the TCRdb D assignment of TRBD1 cannot be verified. The CDR3 consists of 14 residues. Germline V gene sequence: CDR1 SGHTA, CDR2 FQGNSA. CDR3 residues: CASSGRTGWTEAFF.

Here the CDR3 reads CASSYSRFRGDKGELFF. The chain joins TRBV6-5 to TRBJ2-2; TCRdb reports TRBD1, a call that lacks DNA to check it against. The CDR3 totals 17 residues. Per the germline V gene, CDR1 is MNHEY and CDR2 is SVGAGI.

The V call is TRBV12-3 or TRBV12-4, the J call TRBJ2-7. CDR3 length: 12 amino acids. The CDR3: CASSLSVYEQYF.

This chain uses TRBV7-2 with TRBJ2-7. The germline gives CDR1 SGHTA, CDR2 FQGNSA. This CDR3 contains 14 residues. CDR3 protein: CASSLSGEGYEQYF.

CDR3 region: CATSPVVQSNTEAFF. The chain uses TRBV15 and TRBJ1-1. CDR3 length equals 15 residues. Germline values: CDR1 LNHNV, CDR2 YYDKDF (reference sequence).

The genes are TRBV11-2 and TRBJ1-1. Germline V lookup: CDR1 SGHAT, CDR2 FQNNGV. The CDR3 is made up of 13 amino acids. The CDR3 region is CASSLDQGRPAFF.

The V and J genes are TRBV5-1 and TRBJ2-7; the TCRdb D gene call, TRBD1, has no DNA to confirm it. CDR3 length: 14 residues. In germline, CDR1 is SGHRS, CDR2 YFSETQ. The CDR3 loop is CASSPAGTGYEQYF.

The chain has TRBV4-3 and TRBJ2-5; TCRdb indicates TRBD1, and absent DNA this call remains unverified. This CDR3 contains 15 residues. From germline, CDR1 is LGHNA and CDR2 YSLEER. CDR3 amino acids: CASSQDQGAQETQYF.

V usage is TRBV10-3 and J usage is TRBJ2-7. Germline V gene data show CDR1 as ENHRY and CDR2 as SYGVKD. The CDR3 has 13 amino acids. The chain's CDR3 is CAISEQDSYEQYF.

The V gene is TRBV7-8, the J gene TRBJ1-1; TCRdb indicates TRBD1, and absent DNA this call remains unverified. Germline CDR1 is SGHVS and CDR2 is FQNEAQ. The CDR3 totals 12 residues. The CDR3 sequence is CASSGTGASTFF.

The chain couples TRBV5-1 to TRBJ1-1; there is no DNA to check the TCRdb D call of TRBD1. Germline V gene sequence: CDR1 SGHRS, CDR2 YFSETQ. The CDR3 covers 13 residues. The CDR3 loop reads CASSHPGHSEAFF.

The gene calls are TRBV20-1 and TRBJ2-7; TCRdb picks TRBD1, but there is no DNA to check that call. The CDR3 has 14 residues. CDR1 is DFQATT, CDR2 SNEGSKA, per germline (reference sequence). CDR3 residues: CSARGVDLPYEQYF.

The chain joins TRBV7-9 to TRBJ1-4. Germline lookup yields CDR1 SEHNR and CDR2 FQNEAQ (reference sequence). This CDR3 has 11 residues. CDR3 residues: CASTINEKLFF.